Reported below is one TCR beta chain. The length of the CDR3 is 12 residues. V was clipped by 4 bases and J by 11 bases; unmatched bases: 6. Germline CDR1 reads SGHDT; CDR2 reads YYEEEE. This entry is derived from a study of blood T cell repertoires in COVID-19. The data were produced by immunoSEQ multiplex PCR, yet TCRdb's version contains in-frame clones alone and is incomplete. Among 120,000 or so clones, nearly 90% were seen once, and the ten largest hold 3.5% to 4%. Specimen: peripheral blood. This TCR was recovered from a woman aged 60-75 years with COVID-19, enrolled during active disease. The chain uses TRBV5-6 and TRBJ1-1, with 9 bases fitting TRBD1. CDR3 coding DNA: TGTGCCAGCAGCCCGGACAGGGGCATCGCTTTCTTT. Its protein is CASSPDRGIAFF.